This T cell receptor (beta chain) originates from a study of blood T cell repertoires in COVID-19. Study-level background: Donors in the United States, Italy and Spain gave samples during acute or convalescent COVID-19. PBMCs, B-cell-depleted T cells, or T cells were the source of the cDNA or gDNA that made up the material.

Source study methods: Nucleated cell counts were estimated from reference gene primer amplification. The table came from immunoSEQ multiplex PCR; TCRdb's copy has only in-frame clones and leaves some out. That table gives V, J and clone size, and the DNA gave D and trimming. This table holds around 15,000 clones, about 85% found once. This CDR3 region has 15 residues. Per germline, CDR1 SEHNR and CDR2 FQNEAQ (reference sequence). The germline V and J ends were trimmed by 6 bases and 0 bases, with 11 bases remaining between them. The sample taken for sequencing was peripheral blood. The TCR sequence derives from a man aged 50 to 59 with active COVID-19. The V and J genes are TRBV7-9 and TRBJ1-4; no reliable D call. CDR3 bases: TGTGCCAGCAGTTCCAACAGAGCAACTAATGAAAAACTGTTTTTT. Its translation: CASSSNRATNEKLFF. Supplemented by reference TRBV7-9 and TRBJ1-4, the full variable domain reads DTGVSQNPRHKITKRGQNVTFRCDPISEHNRLYWYRQTLGQGPEFLTYFQNEAQLEKSRLLSDRFSAERPKGSFSTLEIQRTEQGDSAMYLCASSSNRATNEKLFFGSGTQLSVL.